The 22 T cell receptor beta chains below all came from one sample that was sequenced in a study of blood T cell repertoires in COVID-19. Repertoires were generated with immunoSEQ multiplex PCR, while TCRdb's copy carries only in-frame clones and drops some. The table has about 140,000 clones, 70% to 90% seen once. Sequencing used peripheral blood. Source of these receptors: a woman aged 55 to 70 with acute or convalescent COVID-19.

This clone was found a few times. V and J are TRBV7-9 and TRBJ2-7; D ambiguous. From germline, CDR1 is SEHNR and CDR2 FQNEAQ (reference sequence). The CDR3 is 12 amino acids. V was trimmed by 5 bases and J by 2 bases, leaving 7 bases between them. The CDR3 spells CASSRDPYEQYF. The CDR3 nucleotides read TGTGCCAGCAGCCGAGATCCCTACGAGCAGTACTTC.

The genes are TRBV19 and TRBJ2-3, with 8 bases matching TRBD2. The CDR3 sequence is 15 residues long. The V segment lost 4 bases and the J segment 2 bases; nucleotides outside the gene matches: 5. The germline CDR1 and CDR2 sequences are LNHDA and SQIVND (reference sequence). As DNA, the CDR3 is TGTGCCAGTAGTAACGGAGCGGGGGTCACAGATACGCAGTATTTT. It yields the protein CASSNGAGVTDTQYF. The entire variable domain, with the rest obtained from reference TRBV19 and TRBJ2-3, is as follows: DGGITQSPKYLFRKEGQNVTLSCEQNLNHDAMYWYRQDPGQGLRLIYYSQIVNDFQKGDIAEGYSVSREKKESFPLTVTSAQKNPTAFYLCASSNGAGVTDTQYFGPGTRLTVL.

The rearrangement joins TRBV3-1 (or the pseudogene TRBV3-2) to TRBJ2-4, with D unclear. Trimming cost V 1 base and J 0 bases, with 7 bases left between them. This CDR3 is 15 amino acids long. Germline loops: CDR1 LGHDT, CDR2 YNNKEL (reference sequence). CDR3 sequence (DNA): TGTGCCAGCAGCCAAGGGGCACTAGCCAAAAACATTCAGTACTTC. Translated, it gives CASSQGALAKNIQYF.

The chain uses TRBV19 and TRBJ1-5, with 8 positions matching TRBD1. The CDR3 sequence is 13 residues long. Germline-derived CDR1 and CDR2 are LNHDA and SQIVND (reference sequence). V lost 5 bases to trimming and J lost 5 bases; unmatched junction nucleotides: 2. CDR3 sequence: CASSETGDQPQHF. CDR3 nucleotide sequence: TGTGCCAGTAGTGAGACAGGGGATCAGCCCCAGCATTTT.

This sequence joins TRBV27 and TRBJ1-6, with D possibly TRBD1 on 5 matching bases. The CDR3 contains 17 residues. Trimming pared 1 base from V and 6 bases from J, leaving 16 bases between. The germline V gene encodes CDR1 MNHEY and CDR2 SMNVEV (reference sequence). CDR3 in amino acids: CASSLWSGGTPNSPLHF. CDR3 sequence (DNA): TGTGCCAGCAGTTTATGGAGTGGAGGGACCCCTAATTCACCCCTCCACTTT.

This clone has a single count. V is TRBV4-2 and J is TRBJ2-1; TRBD2 aligns across 8 bases. The CDR3 covers 16 residues. Trimming at V came to 7 bases and at J to 2 bases, leaving 10 bases not matched to a gene. The germline V gene encodes CDR1 LGHNA and CDR2 YNFKEQ. The DNA of the CDR3 is TGTGCCAGCAACCCGACGGGGGGGGCTACCTACAATGAGCAGTTCTTC. Encoded protein: CASNPTGGATYNEQFF.

The chain employs TRBV25-1 and TRBJ2-7; TRBD1 matches at 7 bases. The CDR3 has 11 residues. Germline values: CDR1 MGHDK, CDR2 SYGVNS. J gave up 7 bases and V 8 bases, and 5 bases lay outside the gene matches. The CDR3 nucleotides read TGTGCCAGCCGTACAGGGGTTGAGCAGTACTTC. Translating gives CASRTGVEQYF.

The chain carries TRBV28 and TRBJ1-1; tentatively, D is TRBD1 (6 bases). The CDR3 covers 14 residues. The V gene's germline CDR1 is MDHEN and CDR2 SYDVKM. V was shortened by 5 bases and J by 2 bases, with 12 bases between the two germline ends. Written as DNA, the CDR3 is TGTGCCAGCAGTCTTGGGACACATAACACTGAAGCTTTCTTT. This gives the protein CASSLGTHNTEAFF.

The V call is TRBV18, the J call TRBJ2-5; D remains ambiguous. This CDR3 spans 14 amino acids. The germline CDR1 and CDR2 sequences are KGHSH and LQKENI. V lost 3 bases to trimming and J lost 0 bases, with 8 bases between them. The CDR3 sequence: CASSPSRNQETQYF. The CDR3 nucleotides are TGTGCCAGCTCACCGTCCAGGAACCAAGAGACCCAGTACTTC.

The rearrangement joins TRBV19 to TRBJ1-5; D possibly corresponds to TRBD1 (5 bases). Germline-derived CDR1 and CDR2 are LNHDA and SQIVND (reference sequence). The CDR3 runs 15 residues. V was trimmed by 7 bases and J by 1 base, leaving 14 bases between them. CDR3 region: CASTSKTVSNQPQHF. Written as DNA, the CDR3 is TGTGCCAGTACCTCAAAGACAGTGAGCAATCAGCCCCAGCATTTT.

The chain is built from TRBV7-2 and TRBJ1-6, with D hard to call. The CDR3 contains 15 residues. Germline V gene lookup returns CDR1 SGHTA and CDR2 FQGNSA. V lost 0 bases and J lost 6, with 9 bases in between. The CDR3 region is CASSLAARGNSPLHF. CDR3 in DNA: TGTGCCAGCAGCTTAGCGGCCAGAGGTAATTCACCCCTCCACTTT.

The chain couples TRBV7-6 to TRBJ2-3; 12 bases are a match to TRBD2. The CDR3 runs to 18 residues. CDR1 and CDR2 (germline): SGHVS, FNYEAQ. The ends lost 2 bases at V and 3 bases at J; junction bases unmatched: 9. The CDR3 region has the DNA TGTGCCAGCAGCTTACTATCTAGCGGGGGGGCTGGGACAGATACGCAGTATTTT. This encodes CASSLLSSGGAGTDTQYF.

With regard to this clone: Germline is not matched at one junction end, which may reflect a read error. The rearrangement joins TRBV5-1 to TRBJ1-6, with D perhaps matching TRBD1 (5 bases). CDR1 SGHRS and CDR2 YFSETQ come from the germline V gene. The CDR3 runs 14 residues. The CDR3 sequence: CASSLEGNNSPLHF. In DNA form, the CDR3 reads TGCGCCAGCAGTTTGGAGGGGAATAATTCACCCCTCCACTTT.

The rearrangement joins TRBV18 to TRBJ1-1, with D perhaps matching TRBD1 (5 bases). Germline lookup yields CDR1 KGHSH and CDR2 LQKENI. Trimming stripped 6 bases from V and 2 bases from J, with 16 bases between. CDR3 length: 15 amino acids. CDR3 DNA sequence: TGTGCCAGCTCGCCCCTTACGACAGTTAACACTGAAGCTTTCTTT. Encoded protein: CASSPLTTVNTEAFF.

The chain is built from TRBV6-6 and TRBJ2-3; D is ambiguous. Germline CDR1 and CDR2: MNHNY and SVGAGI (reference sequence). The V and J ends lost 0 bases and 0 bases respectively, with 7 bases between them. The CDR3 sequence is 15 residues long. The CDR3 region has the DNA TGTGCCAGCAGTTACTCGGCGCGGAGCACAGATACGCAGTATTTT. Translation: CASSYSARSTDTQYF.

The J gene is TRBJ1-1, the V gene TRBV14, with TRBD1 identical over 10 bases. The CDR3 sequence is 18 residues long. Germline CDR1 and CDR2: SGHDN and FVKESK. V shed 0 bases, J shed 4 bases, and the junction held 11 bases outside the gene matches. CDR3 sequence: CASSQEGQGWWVSTEAFF. CDR3 nucleotides: TGTGCCAGCAGCCAAGAGGGACAGGGGTGGTGGGTATCCACTGAAGCTTTCTTT.

The V call is TRBV4-2, the J call TRBJ1-3; TRBD1 agrees at 8 bases. V was clipped by 4 bases and J by 3 bases; unmatched bases: 5. The germline V gene has CDR1 LGHNA and CDR2 YNFKEQ. The CDR3 is 15 amino acids. The chain's CDR3 is CASSLWTGSGNTIYF. CDR3 bases: TGTGCCAGCAGCCTTTGGACAGGGAGTGGAAACACCATATATTTT.

The chain combines TRBV7-9 with TRBJ1-4; TRBD1 matches 8 bases. CDR3 length equals 14 residues. The V and J ends lost 3 bases and 10 bases, in that order; junction bases with no gene match: 7. The germline CDR1 and CDR2 sequences are SEHNR and FQNEAQ (reference sequence). CDR3 amino acids: CASSFPGQGGKLFF. The CDR3 bases are TGTGCCAGCAGCTTCCCCGGACAGGGCGGAAAACTGTTTTTT.

The rearrangement links TRBV28 to TRBJ2-2; D perhaps matches TRBD2 (6 bases). This CDR3 spans 14 amino acids. The germline V and J ends were trimmed by 6 bases and 5 bases, with 13 bases remaining between them. CDR1 and CDR2 from the germline V gene are MDHEN and SYDVKM. Here the CDR3 reads CASRGTFSTGELFF. The CDR3 nucleotides read TGTGCCAGCAGGGGGACTTTCTCGACCGGGGAGCTGTTTTTT.

The gene calls are TRBV30 and TRBJ1-2; TRBD1 matches at 9 bases. Trimming cost V 2 bases and J 5 bases; bases outside gene matches: 9. The CDR3 extends over 15 amino acids. Germline V gives CDR1 GTSNPN, CDR2 SVGIG (reference sequence). In DNA, the CDR3 is TGTGCCTGGAGTCTCGGGACAGGGCGACAATATGGCTACACCTTC. Translating gives CAWSLGTGRQYGYTF.

The chain recombines TRBV6-6 with TRBJ1-1; 9 bases match TRBD1. The CDR3 consists of 15 residues. V shed 2 bases and J 6 bases; nucleotides not matched to a gene: 7. The germline gives CDR1 MNHNY, CDR2 SVGAGI (reference sequence). CDR3 DNA sequence: TGTGCCAGCAGTTACCCCGGGACAGGGACAGCTGAAGCTTTCTTT. As protein: CASSYPGTGTAEAFF.

The sample holds a few counts of this clone. The rearrangement links TRBV13 to TRBJ1-1; D not certain. The V gene lost 7 bases and the J gene lost 7 bases, with 16 bases spanning the gap. This CDR3 region has 13 residues. Germline CDR1 reads PRHDT; CDR2 reads FYEKMQ (reference sequence). As DNA, the CDR3 is TGTGCCAGCATCCCACGAATGGCAGTTGAAGCTTTCTTT. It yields the protein CASIPRMAVEAFF.